This T cell receptor (beta chain) emerged from a study of early T cells in non-severe SARS-CoV-2 infection. Study outcomes and limitations: The matching step, a VDJdb search, favored anti-spike CD8 responses and missed private and CD4 specificities.

To note about this clonotype: Its specificity is unknown.

Individual cDNA molecules carried attached unique molecular identifiers. TCRdb re-analysed the 5' RACE reads in MiXCR, keeping a single row per CDR3 protein. The table includes just over 95,000 distinct CDR3 sequences, around 10% detected once. This CDR3 contains 14 residues. Trimming took 2 bases from V and 5 from J, leaving 12 bases between them. Germline CDR1 reads MDHEN; CDR2 reads SYDVKM. This sequence was found in an adult who was a healthcare worker with PCR-confirmed SARS-CoV-2 infection or an uninfected control (not recorded which). Sequencing was performed on whole blood, taken at baseline. The chain carries TRBV28 and TRBJ1-1; D might be TRBD1 (6 bases). For the CDR3, the DNA is TGTGCCAGCAGTTTAACCGGGGGCGGGACTGAAGCTTTCTTT. It translates to CASSLTGGGTEAFF.